What follows is one TCR beta chain and its context. What it binds is unknown. The data derive from a study of shared clonotypes between healthy human individuals. Findings of the study overall: Sharing across four donors was highest in naive CD4 (around 5%) and lowest in memory CD8 (approximately 0.4%).

The protocol was immunoSEQ multiplex PCR, while the TCRdb copy is restricted to in-frame clones and leaves out a portion. The sample yields a few million clones, just over 90% seen once. V gave up 6 bases and J gave up 2 bases, with 12 bases separating them. Germline loops: CDR1 MGHDK, CDR2 SYGVNS. CDR3 length equals 14 residues. This chain uses TRBV25-1 with TRBJ2-3, with D possibly being TRBD1 or TRBD2 (5 bases each). The clonotype originates from a man younger than 30 in good health. Some clones in this sample may be carry-over from other donors' samples. The specimen was naive CD4+ T cells from PBMCs. The subset here: CD45RA+ positively selected. CDR3 loop: CASSLMGDTDTQYF. DNA for the CDR3: TGTGCCAGCAGCCTAATGGGGGACACAGATACGCAGTATTTT.